The next 28 T cell receptor beta chains were all read from a single sample in a study of Graves' ophthalmopathy and Graves' hyperthyroidism. Researchers took RNA transcripts and amplified TCR beta CDR3 regions from them. An opening RT-PCR round employed HTBI primers and preceded a second-round multiplex PCR. Via MiXCR, TCRdb re-called the multiplex PCR reads, giving one row per CDR3 protein. The data hold more than 550,000 distinct CDR3 sequences, with about two fifths observed a single time. Sequencing was performed on peripheral blood. Every receptor here comes from an adult man with Graves' ophthalmopathy.

This clonotype was picked up many times. The genes are TRBV7-9 and TRBJ1-2; D not certain. V gave up 5 bases and J gave up 4 bases, with 11 bases separating them. Per germline, CDR1 SEHNR and CDR2 FQNEAQ (reference sequence). The CDR3 contains 13 residues. The CDR3 bases are TGTGCCAGCAGCCTCGACCGGTTCTATGGCTACACCTTC. This sequence encodes CASSLDRFYGYTF.

The chain employs TRBV29-1 and TRBJ1-2; 7 bases agree with TRBD1. Unmatched junction bases numbered 8, after V lost 8 bases and J lost 2 bases. This CDR3 region has 13 residues. Germline-derived CDR1 and CDR2 are SQVTM and ANQGSEA. CDR3 nucleotides: TGCAGCTTAGTCACAGGGGTGAACTATGGCTACACCTTC. Translation: CSLVTGVNYGYTF.

This chain uses TRBV7-9 with TRBJ1-4; 7 bases fit TRBD1. The V segment lost 6 bases and the J segment 7 bases; nucleotides outside the gene matches: 2. Germline V gene lookup returns CDR1 SEHNR and CDR2 FQNEAQ (reference sequence). The CDR3 is made up of 12 amino acids. The CDR3 DNA sequence: TGTGCCAGCAGGGCAGGGGGTGAAAAACTGTTTTTT. It codes for CASRAGGEKLFF.

This clonotype was observed many times. The chain joins TRBV29-1 to TRBJ2-5; 9 positions match TRBD2. Trimming removed 6 bases from V and 1 base from J; junction bases left unmatched: 3. Germline CDR1 and CDR2: SQVTM and ANQGSEA. CDR3 size: 13 residues. The CDR3 sequence is CSVGTSSQETQYF. CDR3 DNA: TGCAGCGTGGGGACTAGCTCCCAAGAGACCCAGTACTTC.

In its sample, this clonotype was seen once. One junction end disagrees with the germline gene, perhaps due to a read error. The chain combines TRBV25-1 with TRBJ1-3, with TRBD1 as a possible D gene (6 bases). The CDR3 is 16 amino acids. Germline CDR1 reads MGHDK; CDR2 reads SYGVNS. CDR3 sequence: CAGRTAGGYSGNAIYF. DNA of the CDR3: TGTGCCGGCAGGACAGCGGGGGGGTACTCCGGAAACGCCATATATTTT.

This clonotype was counted many times. The genes are TRBV4-2 and TRBJ2-5, with unresolved D. Trimming removed 4 bases at V and 3 bases at J, with 9 bases between. Per the germline V gene, CDR1 is LGHNA and CDR2 is YNFKEQ. This CDR3 has 13 residues. The CDR3 loop reads CASSLQREETQYF. CDR3 nucleotides: TGTGCCAGCAGCCTGCAAAGGGAAGAGACCCAGTACTTC.

Of note for this clonotype: Given a much more abundant clone one base away, this may be a read error. V gene TRBV12-3 or TRBV12-4 combines with J gene TRBJ2-7; maybe TRBD1 (6 bases). CDR3 length equals 13 residues. CDR3 sequence (DNA): TGTGCCACCATGAACAGGGTCTCCTACGGGCAGTACTTC. Its protein product is CATMNRVSYGQYF.

This chain links TRBV10-2 with TRBJ2-1; D unresolved. The V and J ends lost 1 base and 6 bases respectively, with 4 bases between them. Per germline, CDR1 WSHSY and CDR2 SAAADI. The CDR3 is 12 amino acids. CDR3 sequence (DNA): TGCGCCAGCAGTGAGTTGCTCAATGAGCAGTTCTTC. This gives the protein CASSELLNEQFF.

As for this clonotype: Being one base from a much bigger clone, this may be a read error. This chain joins TRBV7-9 and TRBJ2-5, with D perhaps matching TRBD1 (8 bases). The CDR3 contains 14 residues. Germline CDR1 SEHNR, CDR2 FQNEAQ (reference sequence). The V and J ends lost 5 bases and 7 bases respectively, with 17 bases between them. The CDR3 region is CASSPAQGGATQYF. CDR3 in DNA: TGTGCCAGCAGCCCCGCACAGGGGGGGGCGACCCAGTACTTC. The complete variable domain, with remaining parts taken from reference TRBV7-9 and TRBJ2-5, reads DTGVSQNPRHKITKRGQNVTFRCDPISEHNRLYWYRQTLGQGPEFLTYFQNEAQLEKSRLLSDRFSAERPKGSFSTLEIQRTEQGDSAMYLCASSPAQGGATQYFGPGTRLLVL.

The CDR3 protein is CASTLEGKGTEAFF. CDR3 DNA: TGTGCCAGCACCCTGGAGGGTAAGGGCACTGAAGCTTTCTTT. J is TRBJ1-1 and V is TRBV25-1, with D unresolved. V was pared by 7 bases and J by 4 bases, with 16 bases between. Germline CDR1 is MGHDK and CDR2 is SYGVNS. The CDR3 runs 14 residues. Drawing the rest from reference TRBV25-1 and TRBJ1-1, the complete variable domain is EADIYQTPRYLVIGTGKKITLECSQTMGHDKMYWYQQDPGMELHLIHYSYGVNSTEKGDLSSESTVSRIRTEHFPLTLESARPSHTSQYLCASTLEGKGTEAFFGQGTRLTVV.

This clonotype was detected only a few times. The chain links TRBV6-5 to TRBJ1-1, with D possibly being TRBD1 (5 bases). Deletions cut 6 bases from V and 7 bases from J, with 18 bases between. Germline-derived CDR1 and CDR2 are MNHEY and SVGAGI. The CDR3 contains 14 residues. The CDR3 coding sequence is TGTGCCAGCAGGCCGCCCGAGGGACGATTTGAAGCTTTCTTT. Its protein product is CASRPPEGRFEAFF.

The gene calls are TRBV5-4 and TRBJ1-5; 7 nucleotides match TRBD1. Germline CDR1 SGHNT, CDR2 YYREEE (reference sequence). V lost 4 bases to trimming and J lost 0 bases; unmatched junction nucleotides: 7. The CDR3 extends over 16 amino acids. The CDR3 protein is CASSLTGVRSNQPQHF. The CDR3 nucleotides read TGTGCCAGCAGCCTCACAGGGGTCCGTAGCAATCAGCCCCAGCATTTT.

The table lists this clonotype with many counts. CDR3 in DNA: TGTGCCAGCGGCAGTTCTAATGAAAAACTGTTTTTT. It encodes CASGSSNEKLFF. The gene calls are TRBV7-9 and TRBJ1-4; D call uncertain. The germline V gene has CDR1 SEHNR and CDR2 FQNEAQ (reference sequence). V lost 8 bases and J lost 3, with 7 bases in between. This CDR3 is built from 12 residues.

This clonotype has more than one count but fewer than ten. The V call is TRBV7-2, the J call TRBJ2-5, with TRBD2 matching over 12 bases. The CDR3 has 15 amino acids. Germline V CDR1 and CDR2: SGHTA, FQGNSA. The V gene end was trimmed by 5 bases and the J gene end by 5 bases; junction bases not matched to a gene: 6. Written as DNA, the CDR3 is TGTGCCAGCAGCCAAGGACTAGCGGGGATGGAGACCCAGTACTTC. This translates into CASSQGLAGMETQYF.

This clonotype was found many times. V is TRBV7-9 and J is TRBJ2-5; 12 bases line up with TRBD2. Germline CDR1 reads SEHNR; CDR2 reads FQNEAQ (reference sequence). V shed 1 base and J 2 bases; nucleotides not matched to a gene: 5. The length of the CDR3 is 17 residues. The CDR3 DNA follows: TGTGCCAGCAGCTTAGGAACTAGCGGGGGGCTACAAGAGACCCAGTACTTC. Protein sequence: CASSLGTSGGLQETQYF. Full variable domain (outside the CDR3, taken from reference TRBV7-9 and TRBJ2-5): DTGVSQNPRHKITKRGQNVTFRCDPISEHNRLYWYRQTLGQGPEFLTYFQNEAQLEKSRLLSDRFSAERPKGSFSTLEIQRTEQGDSAMYLCASSLGTSGGLQETQYFGPGTRLLVL.

The chain has TRBV25-1 and TRBJ1-4; 10 nucleotides line up with TRBD1. Germline CDR1 is MGHDK and CDR2 is SYGVNS. CDR3 length equals 15 residues. J gave up 8 bases and V 6 bases, and 9 bases lay outside the gene matches. The CDR3 region has the DNA TGTGCCAGCAGCGGCCAAGTGGGACAGGGGGAAAAACTGTTTTTT. Translated: CASSGQVGQGEKLFF.

This clonotype has at least ten counts. This chain uses TRBV2 with TRBJ2-7, with 8 bases aligning to TRBD2. The germline gives CDR1 SNHLY, CDR2 FYNNEI. CDR3 length: 13 residues. The V gene end was trimmed by 5 bases and the J gene end by 11 bases; junction bases not matched to a gene: 11. This CDR3 is CASSPRTSPYKYF. The CDR3 DNA is TGTGCCAGCAGTCCCCGGACTAGCCCCTATAAGTACTTC.

This chain uses TRBV3-1 with TRBJ1-5; no clear D gene. The germline V gene has CDR1 LGHDT and CDR2 YNNKEL (reference sequence). The CDR3 contains 13 residues. With 0 bases removed from V and 4 bases from J, the gap between germline ends came to 4 bases. CDR3 region: CASSQDVNQPQHF. In nucleotides, the CDR3 is TGTGCCAGCAGCCAAGATGTGAATCAGCCCCAGCATTTT.

This sequence joins TRBV7-3 and TRBJ1-1, with D possibly TRBD1 on 5 matching bases. The CDR3 is made up of 14 amino acids. Germline lookup yields CDR1 SGHTA and CDR2 FQGTGA. Trimming left V 1 base short and J 1 base short, with 7 bases between. In DNA form, the CDR3 reads TGTGCCAGCAGCTTAATGGGACCGAACACTGAAGCTTTCTTT. Its translation is CASSLMGPNTEAFF.

A remark on this clonotype: A much bigger clone sits one base away, suggesting this may be a read error. This CDR3 is CSARVGWYEQHF. The CDR3 region has the DNA TGCAGTGCTAGAGTTGGGTGGTACGAGCAGCACTTC. The rearrangement joins TRBV20-1 to TRBJ2-7; no firm D call. CDR3 length: 12 amino acids. Per germline, CDR1 DFQATT and CDR2 SNEGSKA (reference sequence).

This clonotype was observed many times. Here the CDR3 reads CSAGGQGMVETQYF. The CDR3 coding sequence is TGCAGTGCTGGTGGACAGGGTATGGTCGAGACCCAGTACTTC. The chain joins TRBV20-1 to TRBJ2-5, with 8 bases identical to TRBD1. The length of the CDR3 is 14 residues. Germline loops: CDR1 DFQATT, CDR2 SNEGSKA (reference sequence). J gave up 5 bases and V 5 bases, and 10 bases lay outside the gene matches.

This clonotype was observed many times. V is TRBV19 and J is TRBJ1-5; D gene uncertain. CDR1 and CDR2 (germline): LNHDA, SQIVND (reference sequence). The CDR3 has 16 amino acids. The V end lost 5 bases, the J end lost 7 bases, and 21 bases lay between the germline ends. Here the CDR3 DNA reads TGTGCCAGTAGTCCCCTCTTGGGGATTGTAGAACAGCCCCAGCATTTT. It translates to CASSPLLGIVEQPQHF. The variable domain in full, completed from reference TRBV19 and TRBJ1-5, reads DGGITQSPKYLFRKEGQNVTLSCEQNLNHDAMYWYRQDPGQGLRLIYYSQIVNDFQKGDIAEGYSVSREKKESFPLTVTSAQKNPTAFYLCASSPLLGIVEQPQHFGDGTRLSIL.

The genes are TRBV15 and TRBJ2-6; TRBD2 is a possible D gene (6 bases). This CDR3 is built from 19 residues. Germline lookup yields CDR1 LNHNV and CDR2 YYDKDF (reference sequence). V was trimmed by 5 bases and J by 0 bases, leaving 20 bases between them. CDR3 region: CATSLGGGRPISGANVLTF. The CDR3 DNA reads as TGTGCCACCAGCCTTGGAGGAGGGAGGCCCATCTCTGGGGCCAACGTCCTGACTTTC.

This clonotype was picked up many times. The J gene is TRBJ2-7, the V gene TRBV5-5; a weak D match, TRBD1 (6 bases). This CDR3 comprises 15 residues. Germline V CDR1 and CDR2: SGHKS, YYEKEE (reference sequence). V lost 4 bases, J lost 2 bases, and 16 bases lay in between. The DNA of the CDR3 is TGTGCCAGCAGCCTCCGGACAGCGCGAGCCTACGAGCAGTACTTC. Translation: CASSLRTARAYEQYF.

This clonotype was seen ten or more times. This chain links TRBV5-1 with TRBJ1-1; perhaps TRBD1 as D (5 bases). The germline CDR1 and CDR2 sequences are SGHRS and YFSETQ. V lost 3 bases, J lost 5 bases, and 14 bases lay in between. The CDR3 length is 14 residues. CDR3 DNA: TGCGCCAGCAGCTCATATGGGGGTGGGACTGAAGCTTTCTTT. Translating it yields CASSSYGGGTEAFF. Full variable domain (outside the CDR3, taken from reference TRBV5-1 and TRBJ1-1): KAGVTQTPRYLIKTRGQQVTLSCSPISGHRSVSWYQQTPGQGLQFLFEYFSETQRNKGNFPGRFSGRQFSNSRSEMNVSTLELGDSALYLCASSSYGGGTEAFFGQGTRLTVV.

CDR3 residues: CASSLAGRPNSPLHF. The CDR3 coding sequence is TGCGCCAGCAGCTTGGCGGGACGGCCTAATTCACCCCTCCACTTT. This chain connects TRBV5-1 to TRBJ1-6; the D gene is possibly TRBD1 (5 bases). Germline-derived CDR1 and CDR2 are SGHRS and YFSETQ. V shed 0 bases and J shed 6 bases, with 10 bases lying between them. The CDR3 spans 15 residues.

In the case of this clonotype: No conserved phenylalanine or tryptophan ends this CDR3, so it is likely a read error. Because the CDR3's place on the DNA is in doubt, the DNA is left out and the CDR3 is given as listed by TCRdb. This CDR3 is CAISELGTT. This rearrangement joins TRBV10-3 to TRBJ2-6; the listed D gene, TRBD1, was not tested against the DNA. The germline V gene has CDR1 ENHRY and CDR2 SYGVKD. The CDR3 is 9 residues long, counting both termini.

The chain recombines TRBV7-9 with TRBJ2-7; possible D gene TRBD1, 6 bases. This CDR3 contains 14 residues. The V end lost 5 bases, the J end lost 4 bases, and 15 bases lay between the germline ends. Germline V gene sequence: CDR1 SEHNR, CDR2 FQNEAQ (reference sequence). CDR3 DNA sequence: TGTGCCAGCAGCCAAGCCGACAGGACTTACGAGCAGTACTTC. Its translation: CASSQADRTYEQYF.